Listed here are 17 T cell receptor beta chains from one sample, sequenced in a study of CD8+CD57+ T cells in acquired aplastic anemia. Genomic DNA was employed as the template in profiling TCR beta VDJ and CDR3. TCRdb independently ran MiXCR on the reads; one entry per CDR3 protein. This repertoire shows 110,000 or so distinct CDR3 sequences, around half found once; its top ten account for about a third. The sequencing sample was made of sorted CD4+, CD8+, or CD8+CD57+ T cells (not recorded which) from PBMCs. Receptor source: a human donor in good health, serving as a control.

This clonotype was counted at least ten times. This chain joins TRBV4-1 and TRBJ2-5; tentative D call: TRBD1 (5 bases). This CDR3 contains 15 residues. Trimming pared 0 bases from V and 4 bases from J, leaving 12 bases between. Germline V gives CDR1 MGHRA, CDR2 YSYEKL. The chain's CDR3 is CASSQEVQGPETQYF. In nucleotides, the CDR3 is TGCGCCAGCAGCCAAGAAGTTCAGGGCCCAGAGACCCAGTACTTC.

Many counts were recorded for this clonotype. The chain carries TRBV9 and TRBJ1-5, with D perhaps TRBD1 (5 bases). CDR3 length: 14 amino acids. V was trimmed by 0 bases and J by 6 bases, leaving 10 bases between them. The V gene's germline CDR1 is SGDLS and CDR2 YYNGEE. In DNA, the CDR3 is TGTGCCAGCAGCGTAGCTCCAGGGATTCAGCCCCAGCATTTT. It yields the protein CASSVAPGIQPQHF.

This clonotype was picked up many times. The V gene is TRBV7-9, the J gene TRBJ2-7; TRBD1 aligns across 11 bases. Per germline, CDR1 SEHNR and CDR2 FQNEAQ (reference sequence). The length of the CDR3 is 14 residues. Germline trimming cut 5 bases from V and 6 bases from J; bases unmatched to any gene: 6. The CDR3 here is CASSQDRGQGEQYF. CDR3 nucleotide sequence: TGTGCCAGCAGCCAGGACAGGGGGCAGGGCGAGCAGTACTTC.

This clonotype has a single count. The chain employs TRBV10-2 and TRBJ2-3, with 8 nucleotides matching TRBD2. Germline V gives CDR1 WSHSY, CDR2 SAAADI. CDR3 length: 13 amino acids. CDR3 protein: CPARGGTSDTQYF. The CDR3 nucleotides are TGCCCCGCACGCGGGGGGACATCCGATACGCAGTATTTT.

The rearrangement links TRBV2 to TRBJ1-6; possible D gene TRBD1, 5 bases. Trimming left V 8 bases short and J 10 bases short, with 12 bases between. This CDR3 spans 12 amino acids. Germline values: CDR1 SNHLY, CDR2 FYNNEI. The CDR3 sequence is CASLGEGSPLHF. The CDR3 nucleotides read TGTGCCAGCCTGGGGGAGGGATCACCCCTCCACTTT.

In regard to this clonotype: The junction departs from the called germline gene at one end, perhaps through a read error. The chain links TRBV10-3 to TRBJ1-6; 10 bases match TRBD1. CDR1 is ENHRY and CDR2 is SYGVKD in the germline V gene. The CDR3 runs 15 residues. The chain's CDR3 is CDISKGQGYNSPLHF. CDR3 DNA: TGTGACATCAGTAAGGGACAGGGGTATAATTCACCCCTCCACTTT.

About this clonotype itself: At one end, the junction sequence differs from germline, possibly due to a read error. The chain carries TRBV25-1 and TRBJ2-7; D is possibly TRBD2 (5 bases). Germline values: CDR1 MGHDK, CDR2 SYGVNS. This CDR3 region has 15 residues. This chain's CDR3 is CACSATGVSSYEQYF. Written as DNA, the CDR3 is TGTGCCTGCAGTGCTACCGGGGTAAGCTCCTACGAGCAGTACTTC.

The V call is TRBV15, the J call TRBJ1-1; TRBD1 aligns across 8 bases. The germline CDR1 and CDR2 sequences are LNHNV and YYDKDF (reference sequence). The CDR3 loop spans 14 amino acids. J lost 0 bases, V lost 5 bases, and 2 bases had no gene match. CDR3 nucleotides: TGTGCCACCAGCGGCAGGGGGCTGAACACTGAAGCTTTCTTT. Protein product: CATSGRGLNTEAFF.

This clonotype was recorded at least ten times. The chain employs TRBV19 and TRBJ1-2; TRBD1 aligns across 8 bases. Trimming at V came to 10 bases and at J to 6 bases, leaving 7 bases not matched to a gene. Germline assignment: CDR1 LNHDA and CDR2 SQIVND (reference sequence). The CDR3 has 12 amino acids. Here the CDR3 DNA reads TGTGCCACCGAGGACAGGGTTCATGGCTACACCTTC. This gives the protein CATEDRVHGYTF.

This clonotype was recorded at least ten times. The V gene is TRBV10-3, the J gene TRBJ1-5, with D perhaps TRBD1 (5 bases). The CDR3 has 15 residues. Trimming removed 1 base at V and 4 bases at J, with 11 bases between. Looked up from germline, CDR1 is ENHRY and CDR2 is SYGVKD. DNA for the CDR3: TGTGCCATCAGTGAGTTTTTAGGGGTTAATCAGCCCCAGCATTTT. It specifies CAISEFLGVNQPQHF.

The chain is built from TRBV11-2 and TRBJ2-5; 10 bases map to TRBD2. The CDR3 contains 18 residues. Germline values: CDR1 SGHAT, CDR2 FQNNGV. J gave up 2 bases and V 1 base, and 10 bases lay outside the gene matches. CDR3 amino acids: CASSLGFRAGGPQETQYF. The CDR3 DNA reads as TGTGCCAGCAGCTTAGGGTTTAGAGCGGGGGGGCCGCAAGAGACCCAGTACTTC.

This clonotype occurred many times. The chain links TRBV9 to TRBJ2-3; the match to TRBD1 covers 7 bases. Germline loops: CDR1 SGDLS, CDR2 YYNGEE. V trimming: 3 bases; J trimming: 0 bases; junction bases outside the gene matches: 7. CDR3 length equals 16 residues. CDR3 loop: CASSAVTGASTDTQYF. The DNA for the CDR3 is TGTGCCAGCAGCGCCGTCACAGGGGCCAGCACAGATACGCAGTATTTT.

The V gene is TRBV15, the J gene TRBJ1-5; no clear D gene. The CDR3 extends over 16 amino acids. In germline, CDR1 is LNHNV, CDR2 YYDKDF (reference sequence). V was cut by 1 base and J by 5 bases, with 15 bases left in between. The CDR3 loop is CATSRVDSSRHQPQHF. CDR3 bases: TGTGCCACCAGCAGAGTAGACTCCTCGCGCCATCAGCCCCAGCATTTT.

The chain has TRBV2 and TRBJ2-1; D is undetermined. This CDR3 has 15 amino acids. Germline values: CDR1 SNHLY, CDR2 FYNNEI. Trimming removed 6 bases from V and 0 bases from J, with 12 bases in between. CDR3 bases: TGTGCCAGCAGGAACCAACTGAGCTCCTACAATGAGCAGTTCTTC. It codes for CASRNQLSSYNEQFF.

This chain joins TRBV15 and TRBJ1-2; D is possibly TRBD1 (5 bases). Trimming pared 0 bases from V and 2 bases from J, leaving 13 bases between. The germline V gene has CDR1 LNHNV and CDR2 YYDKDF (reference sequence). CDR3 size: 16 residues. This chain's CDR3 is CATSRDGGTPNYGYTF. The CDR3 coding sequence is TGTGCCACCAGCAGAGACGGCGGGACTCCGAACTATGGCTACACCTTC.

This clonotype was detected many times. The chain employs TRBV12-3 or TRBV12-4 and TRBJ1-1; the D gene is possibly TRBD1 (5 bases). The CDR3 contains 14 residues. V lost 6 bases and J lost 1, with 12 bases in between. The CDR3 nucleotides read TGTGCCAGCAGCCATGGGGGGGGGAACACTGAAGCTTTCTTT. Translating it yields CASSHGGGNTEAFF.

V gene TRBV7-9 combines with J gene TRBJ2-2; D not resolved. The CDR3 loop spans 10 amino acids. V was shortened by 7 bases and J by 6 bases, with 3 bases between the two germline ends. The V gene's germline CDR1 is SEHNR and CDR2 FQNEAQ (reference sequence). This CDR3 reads CASTPGELFF. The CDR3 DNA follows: TGTGCCAGCACCCCCGGGGAGCTGTTTTTT.